One T cell receptor beta chain is described in this entry. Its matching antigen is unknown. These data originate in a study of T cell responses to AZD1222 COVID-19 vaccine. Study observations and caveats: Females outnumbered males among donors, who were mostly white British; clonal diversity was possibly underestimated. At study baseline, merely more than 5 AZD1222 recipients were seropositive. Repertoires were collected only later (after the peak T cell response had occurred). Spike was spanned by vaccine-associated CD4 TCRs, with dominance at 160-218 and 743-854.

The CDR3 runs to 15 residues. Germline V lookup: CDR1 SGDLS, CDR2 YYNGEE. Deletions cut 3 bases from V and 0 bases from J, with 10 bases between. Libraries were prepared by immunoSEQ multiplex PCR; TCRdb keeps only in-frame clonotypes and omits some of them. The repertoire has approximately 100,000 clones, about nine tenths of them found once; the top ten carry about 2.6%. Specimen: peripheral blood, collected on day 0 of MenACWY control vaccination. The chain is built from TRBV9 and TRBJ1-3, with D hard to call. This TCR came from an adult in good health. The CDR3: CASSAEGVSGNTIYF. The CDR3 bases are TGTGCCAGCAGCGCAGAAGGCGTCTCTGGAAACACCATATATTTT.